The rows below give T cell receptor beta chains drawn from one sample of a study of low-dose radiotherapy and immunotherapy resistance in tumors. TCRdb re-analysed the reads in MiXCR, keeping a single row per CDR3 protein. The sample holds under 90,000 distinct CDR3 sequences, around 17% seen once. Sequencing used PBMCs, obtained after low-dose radiotherapy plus immunotherapy. These TCRs come from a male donor with prostate cancer. CDR3s include the opening cysteine and the closing phenylalanine or tryptophan. D genes are given only for firm matches. Clone size is shown for a subset of rows, as once, few, many or a class of expanded clone.

clone_size: .; j_call: TRBJ2-7; d_call: .; v_call: TRBV28; cdr3_aa: CASSPSSSWDNEQYF; cdr3_nt: TGTGCCAGCAGCCCCTCCTCTAGCTGGGACAATGAGCAGTACTTC
clone_size: many; j_call: TRBJ2-3; d_call: TRBD1; v_call: TRBV18; cdr3_aa: CASSPIEAGGAADTQYF; cdr3_nt: TGTGCCAGCTCTCCCATCGAGGCAGGGGGCGCGGCAGATACGCAGTATTTT
clone_size: many; j_call: TRBJ1-4; d_call: .; v_call: TRBV4-1; cdr3_aa: CASSGQGIGGEKLFF; cdr3_nt: TGCGCCAGCAGCGGTCAGGGGATCGGGGGAGAAAAACTGTTTTTT
clone_size: many; j_call: TRBJ2-7; d_call: .; v_call: TRBV6-2/TRBV6-3; cdr3_aa: CASSEKGLLAYEQYF; cdr3_nt: TGTGCCAGCAGTGAAAAAGGGCTACTTGCCTACGAGCAGTACTTC
clone_size: many; j_call: TRBJ1-1; d_call: .; v_call: TRBV28; cdr3_aa: CASSLELHGATEAFF; cdr3_nt: TGTGCCAGCAGTTTGGAACTTCACGGGGCCACTGAAGCTTTCTTT
clone_size: many; j_call: TRBJ2-5; d_call: .; v_call: TRBV7-2; cdr3_aa: CASSPRLRTVEETQYF; cdr3_nt: TGTGCCAGCAGCCCACGACTCCGGACGGTAGAAGAGACCCAGTACTTC
clone_size: many; j_call: TRBJ1-1; d_call: .; v_call: TRBV7-2; cdr3_aa: CASSLAARGGTEAFF; cdr3_nt: TGTGCCAGCAGCTTAGCCGCCAGGGGTGGCACTGAAGCTTTCTTT
clone_size: many; j_call: TRBJ1-5; d_call: .; v_call: TRBV19; cdr3_aa: CASSGDTIANQPQHF; cdr3_nt: TGTGCCAGTAGTGGAGACACAATAGCAAATCAGCCCCAGCATTTT
clone_size: .; j_call: TRBJ2-7; d_call: TRBD2; v_call: TRBV12-3/TRBV12-4; cdr3_aa: CASSDPNRGGPEQYF; cdr3_nt: TGTGCCAGCAGTGACCCGAATCGCGGGGGGCCCGAGCAGTACTTC
clone_size: many; j_call: TRBJ2-7; d_call: .; v_call: TRBV13; cdr3_aa: CASSRRLNSYEQYF; cdr3_nt: TGTGCCAGCAGCCGCAGACTCAACTCCTACGAGCAGTACTTC
clone_size: many; j_call: TRBJ2-3; d_call: TRBD2; v_call: TRBV7-2; cdr3_aa: CASSLVSGRADTQYF; cdr3_nt: TGTGCCAGCAGCTTAGTGTCCGGGAGGGCAGATACGCAGTATTTT
clone_size: many; j_call: TRBJ1-1; d_call: TRBD1; v_call: TRBV30; cdr3_aa: CAWSGTGGGYTEAFF; cdr3_nt: TGTGCCTGGAGCGGGACAGGGGGCGGGTACACTGAAGCTTTCTTT
clone_size: many; j_call: TRBJ2-7; d_call: .; v_call: TRBV4-1; cdr3_aa: CASSQGGLADEQYF; cdr3_nt: TGCGCCAGCAGCCAAGGTGGGCTAGCCGACGAGCAGTACTTC
clone_size: many; j_call: TRBJ1-1; d_call: .; v_call: TRBV7-8; cdr3_aa: CASSLERGGVRLNTEAFF; cdr3_nt: TGTGCCAGCAGCTTAGAAAGAGGCGGGGTCCGGTTGAACACTGAAGCTTTCTTT
clone_size: many; j_call: TRBJ2-1; d_call: .; v_call: TRBV6-2/TRBV6-3; cdr3_aa: CASRGGVYNEQFF; cdr3_nt: TGTGCCAGCAGAGGGGGGGTCTACAATGAGCAGTTCTTC
clone_size: many; j_call: TRBJ2-7; d_call: TRBD2; v_call: TRBV7-8; cdr3_aa: CASSLAAGGGSFYEQYF; cdr3_nt: TGTGCCAGCAGCTTAGCTGCGGGAGGTGGGTCTTTCTACGAGCAGTACTTC
clone_size: many; j_call: TRBJ2-1; d_call: .; v_call: TRBV25-1; cdr3_aa: CASSLEGVSSYNEQFF; cdr3_nt: TGTGCCAGCAGTCTGGAAGGGGTCAGCTCCTACAATGAGCAGTTCTTC
clone_size: .; j_call: TRBJ2-2; d_call: .; v_call: TRBV29-1; cdr3_aa: CSVEEQLANTGELFF; cdr3_nt: TGCAGCGTTGAGGAACAGCTCGCGAACACCGGGGAGCTGTTTTTT
clone_size: many; j_call: TRBJ2-7; d_call: .; v_call: TRBV20-1; cdr3_aa: CSANTRVEQYF; cdr3_nt: TGCAGTGCGAACACTAGGGTCGAGCAGTACTTC
clone_size: many; j_call: TRBJ2-2; d_call: .; v_call: TRBV7-9; cdr3_aa: CASSGSSEGTGELFF; cdr3_nt: TGTGCCAGCAGCGGATCAAGTGAGGGTACCGGGGAGCTGTTTTTT
clone_size: .; j_call: TRBJ1-1; d_call: .; v_call: TRBV20-1; cdr3_aa: CSATDYDNTEAFF; cdr3_nt: TGCAGTGCCACCGATTACGATAACACTGAAGCTTTCTTT
clone_size: many; j_call: TRBJ2-2; d_call: .; v_call: TRBV14; cdr3_aa: CASSQWRVSGELFF; cdr3_nt: TGTGCCAGCAGCCAATGGAGGGTGTCCGGGGAGCTGTTTTTT
clone_size: .; j_call: TRBJ1-5; d_call: .; v_call: TRBV28; cdr3_aa: CASSRGDGNQPQHF; cdr3_nt: TGTGCCAGCAGCCGGGGCGACGGCAATCAGCCCCAGCATTTT
clone_size: few; j_call: TRBJ1-1; d_call: .; v_call: TRBV3-1; cdr3_aa: CASSLGPGMNTEAFF; cdr3_nt: TGTGCCAGCAGCCTCGGCCCAGGGATGAACACTGAAGCTTTCTTT
clone_size: .; j_call: TRBJ2-7; d_call: TRBD2; v_call: TRBV5-1; cdr3_aa: CASSIGTSGTGEQYF; cdr3_nt: TGCGCCAGCTCCATCGGAACTAGCGGGACGGGGGAGCAGTACTTC
clone_size: many; j_call: TRBJ2-1; d_call: .; v_call: TRBV28; cdr3_aa: CASSYIFANGGYSEQFF; cdr3_nt: TGTGCCAGCAGTTATATTTTTGCCAACGGGGGATATTCTGAGCAGTTCTTC
clone_size: few; j_call: TRBJ2-3; d_call: TRBD1; v_call: TRBV28; cdr3_aa: CASSSTDRGPDTQYF; cdr3_nt: TGTGCCAGCAGTTCAACGGACAGGGGGCCAGATACGCAGTATTTT
clone_size: many; j_call: TRBJ2-2; d_call: .; v_call: TRBV3-1; cdr3_aa: CASSPGGTPGELFF; cdr3_nt: TGTGCCAGCAGCCCCGGCGGGACCCCTGGGGAGCTGTTTTTT
clone_size: many; j_call: TRBJ2-2; d_call: TRBD2; v_call: TRBV7-3; cdr3_aa: CASSLNRLAGNTGELFF; cdr3_nt: TGTGCCAGCAGCTTAAATCGGCTAGCGGGGAACACCGGGGAGCTGTTTTTT
clone_size: many; j_call: TRBJ2-7; d_call: .; v_call: TRBV6-1; cdr3_aa: CASSDPSTYEQYF; cdr3_nt: TGTGCCAGCAGTGACCCCTCGACCTACGAGCAGTACTTC
clone_size: many; j_call: TRBJ2-5; d_call: .; v_call: TRBV5-1; cdr3_aa: CASSLSSRETQYF; cdr3_nt: TGCGCCAGCAGCTTGAGCTCTCGGGAGACCCAGTACTTC
clone_size: .; j_call: TRBJ1-6; d_call: .; v_call: TRBV18; cdr3_aa: CASSPPNRGDSPLHF; cdr3_nt: TGTGCCAGCTCACCACCGAACAGAGGGGATTCACCCCTCCACTTT
clone_size: many; j_call: TRBJ2-7; d_call: TRBD1; v_call: TRBV18; cdr3_aa: CASSDGTGPLGQYF; cdr3_nt: TGTGCCAGCTCTGACGGGACAGGCCCGCTAGGGCAGTACTTC
clone_size: many; j_call: TRBJ2-1; d_call: .; v_call: TRBV6-2/TRBV6-3; cdr3_aa: CASSYSRGGDGYNEQFF; cdr3_nt: TGTGCCAGCAGTTACTCGAGGGGAGGAGACGGCTACAATGAGCAGTTCTTC
clone_size: many; j_call: TRBJ2-1; d_call: TRBD2; v_call: TRBV28; cdr3_aa: CASKTSGTSSYNEQFF; cdr3_nt: TGTGCCAGCAAGACTAGCGGAACCAGCTCCTACAATGAGCAGTTCTTC
clone_size: many; j_call: TRBJ2-3; d_call: .; v_call: TRBV21-1; cdr3_aa: CASTYRRGGRGTDTQYF; cdr3_nt: TGTGCCAGCACTTATAGGAGAGGGGGCAGAGGCACAGATACGCAGTATTTT
clone_size: many; j_call: TRBJ2-3; d_call: TRBD2; v_call: TRBV5-1; cdr3_aa: CASSSRTSGTDTQYF; cdr3_nt: TGCGCCAGCAGCTCGAGGACTAGCGGCACAGATACGCAGTATTTT
clone_size: .; j_call: TRBJ1-4; d_call: TRBD1; v_call: TRBV4-3; cdr3_aa: CASGQDTGQGNEKLFF; cdr3_nt: TGCGCCAGCGGCCAAGACACAGGACAGGGAAATGAAAAGCTGTTTTTT
clone_size: .; j_call: TRBJ2-3; d_call: TRBD2; v_call: TRBV7-2; cdr3_aa: CASSRGGATDTQYF; cdr3_nt: TGTGCCAGCAGCCGGGGGGGGGCCACAGATACGCAGTATTTT
clone_size: many; j_call: TRBJ2-3; d_call: TRBD2; v_call: TRBV27; cdr3_aa: CASSLAGGPADTQYF; cdr3_nt: TGTGCCAGCAGTTTAGCGGGAGGGCCCGCAGATACGCAGTATTTT
clone_size: many; j_call: TRBJ2-3; d_call: .; v_call: TRBV11-1; cdr3_aa: CASSGTTDTQYF; cdr3_nt: TGTGCCAGCAGCGGTACTACAGATACGCAGTATTTT
clone_size: many; j_call: TRBJ2-7; d_call: TRBD2; v_call: TRBV4-3; cdr3_aa: CASSQGLAGGYEQYF; cdr3_nt: TGCGCCAGCAGCCAAGGACTAGCGGGAGGCTACGAGCAGTACTTC
clone_size: many; j_call: TRBJ2-7; d_call: TRBD1; v_call: TRBV29-1; cdr3_aa: CSVETGGYEQYF; cdr3_nt: TGCAGCGTTGAAACAGGGGGCTACGAGCAGTACTTC
clone_size: many; j_call: TRBJ2-2; d_call: .; v_call: TRBV27; cdr3_aa: CASSQGGARGRTNTGELFF; cdr3_nt: TGTGCCAGCAGTCAGGGGGGGGCGCGCGGTAGGACCAACACCGGGGAGCTGTTTTTT
clone_size: .; j_call: TRBJ2-2; d_call: .; v_call: TRBV5-6; cdr3_aa: CASSLPAFPNTGELFF; cdr3_nt: TGTGCCAGCAGCTTGCCAGCTTTTCCGAACACCGGGGAGCTGTTTTTT
clone_size: many; j_call: TRBJ2-7; d_call: TRBD2; v_call: TRBV28; cdr3_aa: CASSSLAGGTSYEQYF; cdr3_nt: TGTGCCAGCAGCTCTCTAGCGGGAGGTACCTCCTACGAGCAGTACTTC
clone_size: many; j_call: TRBJ2-5; d_call: TRBD1; v_call: TRBV28; cdr3_aa: CASSSPGQGMETQYF; cdr3_nt: TGTGCCAGCAGTTCCCCGGGACAGGGGATGGAGACCCAGTACTTC
clone_size: many; j_call: TRBJ2-1; d_call: .; v_call: TRBV19; cdr3_aa: CASSPRTTAAYNEQFF; cdr3_nt: TGTGCCAGTAGTCCCAGGACCACGGCCGCCTACAATGAGCAGTTCTTC